This is a list of T cell receptor beta chains from one sample in a study of cytomegalovirus exposure and HLA in healthy donors. The data were produced by immunoSEQ multiplex PCR, yet TCRdb's version contains in-frame clones alone and is incomplete. This table has about 150,000 clones, around 84% appearing once. The specimen was PBMCs. The source of these receptors is a human donor in good health. The CDR3 runs from the conserved cysteine through the conserved F or W. A D gene is named only where the DNA matches it firmly. The size of a clone is reported for some rows only, either as once, few or many, or as a class for expanded clones.

D	size	V	J	DNA	CDR3
-	few	TRBV5-4	TRBJ1-5	TGTGCCAGCAGCTTGGGCGGCGGCAATCAGCCCCAGCATTTT	CASSLGGGNQPQHF
TRBD1	-	TRBV28	TRBJ1-2	TGTGCCAGCAGTTTATTGACAGGGCCCGGCTACACCTTC	CASSLLTGPGYTF
-	-	TRBV2	TRBJ2-2	TGTGCCAGCAAAAGAGAAGCGAGGCTCGTCACCGGGGAGCTGTTTTTT	CASKREARLVTGELFF
TRBD2	once	TRBV5-1	TRBJ2-1	TGCGCCAGCAGAACTAGCGGGGAGGGGGCCCGTTCCTACAATGAGCAGTTCTTC	CASRTSGEGARSYNEQFF
TRBD1	-	TRBV4-1	TRBJ2-7	TGCGCCAGCAGCCAATTAGGCAAACAGGGGGCAGGGCAGTACTTC	CASSQLGKQGAGQYF
-	-	TRBV7-2	TRBJ1-6	TGTGCCAGCAACGTACAGGAGGGGTCACCCCTCCACTTT	CASNVQEGSPLHF
TRBD1	-	TRBV6-1	TRBJ1-2	TGTGCCAGCAGTCCACAGGGGGACTATGGCTACACCTTC	CASSPQGDYGYTF
-	-	TRBV6-1	TRBJ2-2	TGTGCCAGCAGTGAAATATCCAGGGGGGCCGGGGAGCTGTTTTTT	CASSEISRGAGELFF
-	-	TRBV7-2	TRBJ2-5	TGTGCCAGCAGCGGGGACACAGGCCAAGAGACCCAGTACTTC	CASSGDTGQETQYF
-	-	TRBV5-1	TRBJ1-4	TGCGCCAGCAGCTTATCCGCGGGGGCGAATGAAAAACTGTTTTTT	CASSLSAGANEKLFF
TRBD1	-	TRBV12-5	TRBJ1-5	TGTGCTAGTGGTCGGGGACAGGGGCAGTTTCAGCCCCAGCATTTT	CASGRGQGQFQPQHF
TRBD1	-	TRBV27	TRBJ1-1	TGTGCCAGCAGTGTGGGACAGGGGTTTTATGGCACTGAAGCTTTCTTT	CASSVGQGFYGTEAFF
-	-	TRBV4-1	TRBJ2-7	TGCGCCAGCAGCCAAGAGCCAGGTTCGAACGTGCAGCAGTACTTC	CASSQEPGSNVQQYF
TRBD2	-	TRBV28	TRBJ2-7	TGTGCCAGCAGTTTCCCTCAGCGGGAGGCCTCCTACGAGCAGTACTTC	CASSFPQREASYEQYF
TRBD1	-	TRBV30	TRBJ1-5	TGTGCCTGGAGTGTAGAGTCAGGGGGCAACCAGCCCCAGCATTTT	CAWSVESGGNQPQHF
TRBD1	once	TRBV5-1	TRBJ2-4	TGCGCCAGCAGCGTTTTCGTACAGGGGGGCAAAAACATTCAGTACTTC	CASSVFVQGGKNIQYF
-	-	TRBV30	TRBJ1-2	TGTGCCCGGATCCGGCAGGGGAGGGGCCGAGGATATGGCTACACCTTC	CARIRQGRGRGYGYTF
TRBD1	-	TRBV9	TRBJ1-1	TGTGCCAGCAGCGTAGTAGGAGCCGGACAGGGGGGGACTGAAGCTTTCTTT	CASSVVGAGQGGTEAFF
-	-	TRBV4-1	TRBJ2-7	TGCGCCAGCAGCCCAGGCGTAGTTAGACCACGAAGCTCCTACGAGCAGTACTTC	CASSPGVVRPRSSYEQYF
TRBD2	-	TRBV6-4	TRBJ2-1	TGTGCCAGCAGTCCCGGGACTAGCGGAGACAATGAGCAGTTCTTC	CASSPGTSGDNEQFF
TRBD1	-	TRBV2	TRBJ1-5	TGTGCCAGCACCAACTCAGGGGGGTACAATCAGCCCCAGCATTTT	CASTNSGGYNQPQHF
-	-	TRBV29-1	TRBJ2-1	TGCAGCGTTGATTGGGGCCGCACGAATGAGCAGTTCTTC	CSVDWGRTNEQFF
TRBD1	-	TRBV5-1	TRBJ2-7	TGCGCCAGCACCCCGTATGGGGGACAGGGGCTCTACGAGCAGTACTTC	CASTPYGGQGLYEQYF
TRBD2	many	TRBV25-1	TRBJ2-1	TGTGCCAGCAGTGACGGACTAGCGGTTAATGAGCAGTTCTTC	CASSDGLAVNEQFF
-	-	TRBV7-9	TRBJ2-7	TGTGCCAGCAGCTTAGCTATCCTAGATTCAGCCGGCTACGAGCAGTACTTC	CASSLAILDSAGYEQYF
-	-	TRBV27	TRBJ2-1	TGTGCCAGCAGTTCCCAGGGGTATGAGCAGTTCTTC	CASSSQGYEQFF
-	-	TRBV28	TRBJ2-7	TGTGCCAGCAGGTCGGGTCCCTACGAGCAGTACTTC	CASRSGPYEQYF
TRBD2	many	TRBV9	TRBJ2-7	TGTGCCAGCAGCGTGTGGGAGGGCGAGCAGTACTTC	CASSVWEGEQYF
TRBD2	-	TRBV2	TRBJ2-1	TGTGCCAGCATCAGCGGGGGGGCAAATGAGCAGTTCTTC	CASISGGANEQFF
TRBD2	-	TRBV7-8	TRBJ2-3	TGTGCCAGCAGCTTAGGGGTACCGGGACTAGTCACTTTGGATACGCAGTATTTT	CASSLGVPGLVTLDTQYF
-	-	TRBV4-3	TRBJ1-1	TGCGCCAGCAGCCAAGGATACATAGCGAACACTGAAGCTTTCTTT	CASSQGYIANTEAFF
-	-	TRBV5-1	TRBJ1-2	TGCGCCAGCAGCAACCTTTTAAAAACAGCCAGGAACTATGGCTACACCTTC	CASSNLLKTARNYGYTF
-	-	TRBV28	TRBJ1-2	TGTGCCAGCAGTCCCATTAACTATGGCTACACCTTC	CASSPINYGYTF
-	-	TRBV10-2	TRBJ2-1	TGCGCCAGCAGTGTCAGCGGAGCCTACAATGAGCAGTTCTTC	CASSVSGAYNEQFF
TRBD1	-	TRBV7-2	TRBJ1-3	TGTGCCAGCAGCTTCGACAGGGTCGCGGGAAACACCATATATTTT	CASSFDRVAGNTIYF
-	-	TRBV14	TRBJ2-7	TGTGCCAGCAGCCGAGTCGGTGGGGGCACCGAGCAGTACTTC	CASSRVGGGTEQYF
-	-	TRBV2	TRBJ1-2	TGTGCCAGCAGCAGGGGAGCGGTCGGCTACACCTTC	CASSRGAVGYTF
-	-	TRBV5-4	TRBJ2-7	TGTGCCAGCAGCGTACCGACTAGGGGCGGAGGAGAGCAGTACTTC	CASSVPTRGGGEQYF
TRBD2	-	TRBV11-2	TRBJ2-1	TGTGCCAGCAGCCCCGCCCTAGCGGGCCATGAGCAGTTCTTC	CASSPALAGHEQFF
-	-	TRBV4-1	TRBJ2-2	TGCGCCAGCAGCCAAGATTGGGCGGGGTACTCCACCGGGGAGCTGTTTTTT	CASSQDWAGYSTGELFF
-	few	TRBV5-4	TRBJ1-2	TGTGCCAGCAGCTTGTTTCAGGGCTTTGGCTACACCTTC	CASSLFQGFGYTF
TRBD1	-	TRBV11-2	TRBJ1-1	TGTGCCAGCAGCTCTCACAGGGGGCGCGGGGGGAACACTGAAGCTTTCTTT	CASSSHRGRGGNTEAFF
-	-	TRBV7-8	TRBJ1-1	TGTGCCAGCAGCCCACCTCCGCGGAACACTGAAGCTTTCTTT	CASSPPPRNTEAFF
TRBD1	-	TRBV2	TRBJ1-2	TGTGCCAGCAGGGCCCCGGGACAGGGATTCTATGGCTACACCTTC	CASRAPGQGFYGYTF
-	-	TRBV27	TRBJ1-5	TGTGCCAGCAGGGGTAGGGGTGGGGCTAGCAATCAGCCCCAGCATTTT	CASRGRGGASNQPQHF
TRBD2	-	TRBV6-1	TRBJ2-3	TGTGCCAGCAGTTCGCTAGCGGGAAGGGCAGATACGCAGTATTTT	CASSSLAGRADTQYF